The clone carrying this TCR beta chain was counted many times. Its cognate antigen is unknown. TCRdb reprocessed the 5' RACE reads with MiXCR, giving one entry per CDR3 protein. The sample has around 100,000 distinct CDR3 sequences, around 4.3% seen once. CDR3 size: 13 residues. Germline CDR1 reads WSHSY; CDR2 reads SAAADI. The sample originates from a study of spatial heterogeneity in lung cancer. Broader study findings: In tumors, expanded intratumoral alpha and beta TCR counts tracked mutation counts.

As to time point: sample taken at primary tumor resection. The J gene is TRBJ2-3, the V gene TRBV10-2, with 8 bases matching TRBD1. TRBJ1-5 explains the end of the DNA better; the J call may be wrong. The sample in question was lung tumor tissue, obtained at surgery. This receptor was obtained from a male donor with early-stage non-small cell lung cancer. CDR3 protein: CASYGQGLHTQHF. CDR3 coding DNA: TGCGCCAGCTATGGACAGGGTTTACATACGCAGCATTTT.